The sequence of this TCR beta chain was determined in a study of cytomegalovirus exposure and HLA in healthy donors. Germline loops: CDR1 LNHNV, CDR2 YYDKDF (reference sequence). Trimming left V 2 bases short and J 0 bases short, with 8 bases between. The length of the CDR3 is 15 residues. Comment on this clone: Its antigen remains unidentified.

PCR involved 60 Vbeta and 13 Jbeta primers. Assay: immunoSEQ multiplex PCR; the TCRdb copy retains only in-frame clones and omits some. This listing includes some 42,000 clones. Findings of the study overall: TCR beta sequences numbering under 20,000 were associated with HLA alleles at 0.05 false discovery rate in a later analysis. In a later analysis, across HLA loci, associated TCR counts were highest for DRB1, lowest for HLA-C.

Sequenced input: PBMCs. The source is a man in his thirties or forties in good health and CMV-seronegative. The chain carries TRBV15 and TRBJ1-5, with D possibly TRBD1 on 6 matching bases. CDR3 coding DNA: TGTGCCACCAGCAGATGGACAGATAGCAATCAGCCCCAGCATTTT. Amino acids: CATSRWTDSNQPQHF.